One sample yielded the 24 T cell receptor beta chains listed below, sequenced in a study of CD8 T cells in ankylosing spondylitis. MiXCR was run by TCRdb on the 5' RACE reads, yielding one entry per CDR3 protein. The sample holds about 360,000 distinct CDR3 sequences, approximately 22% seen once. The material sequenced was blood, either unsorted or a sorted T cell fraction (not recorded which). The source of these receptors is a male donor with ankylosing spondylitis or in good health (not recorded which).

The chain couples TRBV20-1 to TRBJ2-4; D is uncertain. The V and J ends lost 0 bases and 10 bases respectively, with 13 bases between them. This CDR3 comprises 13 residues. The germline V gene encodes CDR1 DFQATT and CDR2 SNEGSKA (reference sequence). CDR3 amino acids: CSARDRTTQIQYF. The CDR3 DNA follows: TGCAGTGCTAGAGATAGGACGACCCAGATTCAGTACTTC.

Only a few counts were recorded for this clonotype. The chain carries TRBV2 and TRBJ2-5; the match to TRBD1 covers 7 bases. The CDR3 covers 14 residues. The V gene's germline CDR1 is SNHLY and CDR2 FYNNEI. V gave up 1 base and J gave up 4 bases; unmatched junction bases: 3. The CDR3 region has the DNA TGTGCCAGCAGTGAAGTAGGGGGCGGAGAGACCCAGTACTTC. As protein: CASSEVGGGETQYF.

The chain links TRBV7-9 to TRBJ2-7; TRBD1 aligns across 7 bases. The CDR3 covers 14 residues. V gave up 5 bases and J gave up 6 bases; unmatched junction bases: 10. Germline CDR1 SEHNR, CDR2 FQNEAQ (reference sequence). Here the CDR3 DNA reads TGTGCCAGCAGCCTGCTGACAGGGACCATCGAGCAGTACTTC. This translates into CASSLLTGTIEQYF.

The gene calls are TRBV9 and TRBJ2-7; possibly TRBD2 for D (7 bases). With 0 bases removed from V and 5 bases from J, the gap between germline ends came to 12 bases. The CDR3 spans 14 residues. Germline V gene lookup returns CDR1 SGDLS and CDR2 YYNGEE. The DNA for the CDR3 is TGTGCCAGCAGCGTAGGTCGGGGGGCCGACGAGCAGTACTTC. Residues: CASSVGRGADEQYF.

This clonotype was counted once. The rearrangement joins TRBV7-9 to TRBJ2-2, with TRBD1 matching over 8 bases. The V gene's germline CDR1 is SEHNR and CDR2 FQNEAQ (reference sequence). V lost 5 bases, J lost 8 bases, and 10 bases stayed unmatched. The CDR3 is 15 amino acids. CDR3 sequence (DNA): TGTGCCAGCAGCCCGGACAGGGAGTATTCAGGGGAGCTGTTTTTT. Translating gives CASSPDREYSGELFF.

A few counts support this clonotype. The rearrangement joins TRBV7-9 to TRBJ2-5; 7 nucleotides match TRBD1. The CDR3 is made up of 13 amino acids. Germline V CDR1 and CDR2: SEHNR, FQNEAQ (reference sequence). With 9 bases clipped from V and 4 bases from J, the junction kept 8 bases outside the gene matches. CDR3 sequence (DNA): TGTGCCAGTAACAGGGGTTCGGGAGAGACCCAGTACTTC. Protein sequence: CASNRGSGETQYF.

This CDR3 is CASSLYAARSYEQYF. The CDR3 region has the DNA TGTGCCAGCAGTTTATACGCAGCTCGATCCTACGAGCAGTACTTC. The V call is TRBV27, the J call TRBJ2-7; D gene uncertain. Germline CDR1 reads MNHEY; CDR2 reads SMNVEV (reference sequence). Between the trimmed V and J ends, which lost 1 base and 1 base, there was a span of 11 bases. The CDR3 is 15 residues long.

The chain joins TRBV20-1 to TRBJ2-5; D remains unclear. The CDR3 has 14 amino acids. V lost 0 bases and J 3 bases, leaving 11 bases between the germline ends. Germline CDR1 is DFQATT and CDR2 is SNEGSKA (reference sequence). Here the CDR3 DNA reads TGCAGTGCTAGAGATCTTTCCCAAGAAGAGACCCAGTACTTC. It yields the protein CSARDLSQEETQYF.

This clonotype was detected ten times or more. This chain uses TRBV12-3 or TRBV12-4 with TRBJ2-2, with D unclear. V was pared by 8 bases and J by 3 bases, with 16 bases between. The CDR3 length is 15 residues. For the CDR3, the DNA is TGTGCCAGCTTACTCTCTGGGCTTCACACCGGGGAGCTGTTTTTT. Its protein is CASLLSGLHTGELFF.

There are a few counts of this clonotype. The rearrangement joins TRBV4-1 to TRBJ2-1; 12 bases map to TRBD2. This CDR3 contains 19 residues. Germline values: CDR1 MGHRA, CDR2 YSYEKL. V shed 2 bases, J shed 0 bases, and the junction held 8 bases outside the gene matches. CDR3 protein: CASSQSTSGGPSSYNEQFF. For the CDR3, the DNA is TGCGCCAGCAGCCAATCGACTAGCGGGGGCCCCAGCTCCTACAATGAGCAGTTCTTC.

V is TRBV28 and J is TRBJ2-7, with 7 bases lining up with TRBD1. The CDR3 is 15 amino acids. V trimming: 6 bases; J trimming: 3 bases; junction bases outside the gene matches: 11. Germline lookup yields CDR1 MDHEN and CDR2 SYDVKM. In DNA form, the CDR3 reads TGTGCCAGCAGCACTCTCAGGACAGGCGGCTACGAGCAGTACTTC. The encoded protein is CASSTLRTGGYEQYF.

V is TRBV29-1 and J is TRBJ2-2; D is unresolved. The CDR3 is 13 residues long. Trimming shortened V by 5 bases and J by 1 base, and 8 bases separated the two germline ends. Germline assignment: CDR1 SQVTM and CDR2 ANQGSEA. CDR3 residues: CSVLLVNTGELFF. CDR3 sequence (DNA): TGCAGCGTTTTATTGGTGAACACCGGGGAGCTGTTTTTT.

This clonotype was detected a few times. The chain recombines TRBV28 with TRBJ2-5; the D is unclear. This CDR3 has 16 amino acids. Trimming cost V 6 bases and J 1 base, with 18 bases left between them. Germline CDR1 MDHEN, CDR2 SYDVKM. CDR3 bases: TGTGCCAGCAGATCCGACACTAACCCCTTCCAAGAGACCCAGTACTTC. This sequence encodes CASRSDTNPFQETQYF.

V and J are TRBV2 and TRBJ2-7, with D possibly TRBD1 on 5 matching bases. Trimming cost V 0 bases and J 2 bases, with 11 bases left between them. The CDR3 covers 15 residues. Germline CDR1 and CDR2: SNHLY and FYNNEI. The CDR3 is CASSEANQGTYEQYF. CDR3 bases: TGTGCCAGCAGTGAAGCAAACCAGGGCACCTACGAGCAGTACTTC.

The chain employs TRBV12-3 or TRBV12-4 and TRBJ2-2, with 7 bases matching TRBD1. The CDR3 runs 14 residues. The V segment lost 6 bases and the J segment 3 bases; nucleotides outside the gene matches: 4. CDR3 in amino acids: CASSGQAYTGELFF. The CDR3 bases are TGTGCCAGCAGCGGACAGGCATACACCGGGGAGCTGTTTTTT.

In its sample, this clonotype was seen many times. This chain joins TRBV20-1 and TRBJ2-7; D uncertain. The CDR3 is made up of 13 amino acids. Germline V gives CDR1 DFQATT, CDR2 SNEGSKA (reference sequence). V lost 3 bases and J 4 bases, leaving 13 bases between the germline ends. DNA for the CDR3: TGCAGTGCTAGGGGCCGGCCGGAGTACGAGCAGTACTTC. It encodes CSARGRPEYEQYF.

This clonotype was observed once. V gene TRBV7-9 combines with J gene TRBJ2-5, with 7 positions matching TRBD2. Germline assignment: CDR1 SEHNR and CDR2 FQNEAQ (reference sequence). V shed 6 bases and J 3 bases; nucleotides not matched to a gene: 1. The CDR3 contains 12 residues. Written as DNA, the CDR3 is TGTGCCAGCAGGGCGGGGGAAGAGACCCAGTACTTC. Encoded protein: CASRAGEETQYF.

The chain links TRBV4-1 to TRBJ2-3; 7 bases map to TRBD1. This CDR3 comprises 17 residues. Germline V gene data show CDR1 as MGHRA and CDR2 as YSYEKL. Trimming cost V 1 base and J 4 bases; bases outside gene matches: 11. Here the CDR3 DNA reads TGCGCCAGCAGCCAAGGGCCCACAGGGGAGAGGGCAGATACGCAGTATTTT. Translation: CASSQGPTGERADTQYF.

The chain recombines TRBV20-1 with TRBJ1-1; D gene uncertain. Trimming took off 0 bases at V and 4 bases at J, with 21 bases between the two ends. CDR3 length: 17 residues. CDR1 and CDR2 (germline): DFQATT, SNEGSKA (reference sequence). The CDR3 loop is CSARDTEVWIRGTEAFF. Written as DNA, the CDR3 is TGCAGTGCTAGAGATACCGAGGTGTGGATCCGGGGCACTGAAGCTTTCTTT.

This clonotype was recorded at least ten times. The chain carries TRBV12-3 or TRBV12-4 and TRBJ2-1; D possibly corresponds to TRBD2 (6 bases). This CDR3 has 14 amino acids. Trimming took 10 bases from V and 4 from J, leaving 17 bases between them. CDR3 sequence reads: CATSPPEGYNEQFF. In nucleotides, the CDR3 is TGTGCCACATCCCCACCGGAGGGGTACAATGAGCAGTTCTTC.

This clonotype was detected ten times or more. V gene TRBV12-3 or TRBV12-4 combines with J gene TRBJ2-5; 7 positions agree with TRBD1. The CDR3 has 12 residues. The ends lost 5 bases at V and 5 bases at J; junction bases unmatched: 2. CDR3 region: CASSVTGETQYF. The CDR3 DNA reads TGTGCCAGCAGTGTGACAGGGGAGACCCAGTACTTC.

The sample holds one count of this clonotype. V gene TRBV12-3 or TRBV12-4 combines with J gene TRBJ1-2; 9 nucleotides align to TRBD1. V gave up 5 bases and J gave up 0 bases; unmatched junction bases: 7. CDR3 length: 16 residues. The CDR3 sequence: CASSTRQGVPNYGYTF. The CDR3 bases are TGTGCCAGCAGTACCCGACAGGGGGTCCCTAACTATGGCTACACCTTC.

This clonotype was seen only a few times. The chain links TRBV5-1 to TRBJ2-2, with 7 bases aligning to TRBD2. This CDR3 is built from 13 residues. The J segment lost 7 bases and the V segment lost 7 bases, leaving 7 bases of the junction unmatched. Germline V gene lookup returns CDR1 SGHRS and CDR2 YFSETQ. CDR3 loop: CASPQRGVGELFF. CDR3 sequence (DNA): TGCGCCAGCCCTCAGCGGGGTGTCGGGGAGCTGTTTTTT.

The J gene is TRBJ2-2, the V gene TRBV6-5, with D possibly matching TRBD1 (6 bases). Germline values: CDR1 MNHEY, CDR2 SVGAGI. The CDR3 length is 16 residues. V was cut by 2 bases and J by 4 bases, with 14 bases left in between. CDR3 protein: CASSYQTGLITGELFF. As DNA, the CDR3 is TGTGCCAGCAGTTACCAAACAGGGTTAATCACCGGGGAGCTGTTTTTT.